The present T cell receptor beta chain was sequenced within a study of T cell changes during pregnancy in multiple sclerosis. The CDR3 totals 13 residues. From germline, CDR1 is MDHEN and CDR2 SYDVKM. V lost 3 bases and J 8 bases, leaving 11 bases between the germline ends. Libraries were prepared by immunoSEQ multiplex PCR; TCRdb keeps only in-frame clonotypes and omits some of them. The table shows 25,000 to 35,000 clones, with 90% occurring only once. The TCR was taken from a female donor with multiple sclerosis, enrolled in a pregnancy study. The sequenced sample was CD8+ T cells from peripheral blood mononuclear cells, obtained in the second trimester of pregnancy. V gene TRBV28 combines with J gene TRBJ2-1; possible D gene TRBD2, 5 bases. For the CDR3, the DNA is TGTGCCAGCAGTTTTTCACTGGGAGATGAGCAGTTCTTC. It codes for CASSFSLGDEQFF.